Listed here is a single TCR beta chain. Antigen: not known. The data were obtained in a study of CD8 T cells in ankylosing spondylitis. Study outcomes and limitations: Roughly eight highly homologous variants made up a TCR beta motif that seemed to typify ankylosing spondylitis blood. Enrichment of disease-linked clones was reportedly significant in matched ankylosing spondylitis synovial fluid.

5'-RACE, quantitative and with molecular barcodes, yielded the TCR beta libraries. Via MiXCR, TCRdb re-called the 5' RACE reads, giving one row per CDR3 protein. The sample yields 300,000 to 400,000 distinct CDR3 sequences, about 9.9% seen once. The sequenced sample was blood, either unsorted or a sorted T cell fraction (not recorded which). This TCR came from a female donor with ankylosing spondylitis or in good health (not recorded which).

The CDR3 DNA reads TGCAGTGCTAGAGGGCCCGCGGGGTACGAGCAGTACTTC. Translation: CSARGPAGYEQYF. The chain combines TRBV20-1 with TRBJ2-7, with TRBD2 as a possible D gene (6 bases). V lost 1 base, J lost 4 bases, and 11 bases lay in between. CDR1 DFQATT and CDR2 SNEGSKA come from the germline V gene (reference sequence). The CDR3 consists of 13 residues.